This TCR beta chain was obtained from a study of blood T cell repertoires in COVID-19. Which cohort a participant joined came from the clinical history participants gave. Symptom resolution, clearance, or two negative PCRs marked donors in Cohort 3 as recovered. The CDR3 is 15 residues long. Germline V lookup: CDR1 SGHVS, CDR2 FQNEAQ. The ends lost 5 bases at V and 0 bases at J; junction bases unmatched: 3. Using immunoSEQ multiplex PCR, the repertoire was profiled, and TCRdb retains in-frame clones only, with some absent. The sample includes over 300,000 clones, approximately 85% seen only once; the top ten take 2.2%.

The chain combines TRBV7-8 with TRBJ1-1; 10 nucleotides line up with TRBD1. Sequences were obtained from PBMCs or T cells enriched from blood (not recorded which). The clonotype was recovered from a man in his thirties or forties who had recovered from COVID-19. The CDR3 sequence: CASSQGTGVNTEAFF. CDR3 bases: TGTGCCAGCAGCCAAGGGACAGGGGTGAACACTGAAGCTTTCTTT. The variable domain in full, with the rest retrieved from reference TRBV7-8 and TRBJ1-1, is GAGVSQSPRYKVAKRGQDVALRCDPISGHVSLFWYQQALGQGPEFLTYFQNEAQLDKSGLPSDRFFAERPEGSVSTLKIQRTQQEDSAVYLCASSQGTGVNTEAFFGQGTRLTVV.